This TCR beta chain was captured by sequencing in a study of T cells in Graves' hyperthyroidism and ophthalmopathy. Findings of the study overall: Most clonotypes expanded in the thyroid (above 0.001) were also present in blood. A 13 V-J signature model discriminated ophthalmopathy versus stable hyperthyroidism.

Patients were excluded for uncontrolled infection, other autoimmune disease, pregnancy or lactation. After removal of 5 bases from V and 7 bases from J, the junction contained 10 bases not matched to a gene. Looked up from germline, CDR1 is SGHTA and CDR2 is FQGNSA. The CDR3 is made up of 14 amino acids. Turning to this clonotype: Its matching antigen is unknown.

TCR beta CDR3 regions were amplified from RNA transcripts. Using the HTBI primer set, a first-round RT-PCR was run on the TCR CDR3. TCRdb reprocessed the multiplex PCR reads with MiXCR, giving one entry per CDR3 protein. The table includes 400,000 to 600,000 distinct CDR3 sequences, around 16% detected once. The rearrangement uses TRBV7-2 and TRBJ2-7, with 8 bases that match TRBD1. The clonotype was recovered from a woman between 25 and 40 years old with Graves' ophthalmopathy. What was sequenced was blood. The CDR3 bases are TGTGCCAGCAGCCCCCAGGGGGCCACCGGGGAGCAGTACTTC. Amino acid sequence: CASSPQGATGEQYF. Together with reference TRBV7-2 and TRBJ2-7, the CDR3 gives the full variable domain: GAGVSQSPSNKVTEKGKDVELRCDPISGHTALYWYRQSLGQGLEFLIYFQGNSAPDKSGLPSDRFSAERTGGSVSTLTIQRTQQEDSAVYLCASSPQGATGEQYFGPGTRLTVT.